This T cell receptor (beta chain) was recovered during a study of shared clonotypes between healthy human individuals. Study-level points and caveats: The sharing of 5% to 6.5% of naive CD4 clonotypes was seen across a handful of donors. A small donor pool kept down the genetic and exposure-history diversity that was represented.

To note about this clone: What it binds is unknown.

TCRdb keeps only in-frame clones here, not all; method: immunoSEQ multiplex PCR. The sample has roughly 2.2 million clones, approximately 93% seen once; the top ten hold about 0.39%. CDR3 size: 13 residues. The germline V gene has CDR1 SSHAT and CDR2 FNYEAQ (reference sequence). Trimming cost V 3 bases and J 10 bases; bases outside gene matches: 4. The V and J genes are TRBV7-7 and TRBJ2-1; 9 bases align to TRBD2. Sequenced sample: naive CD4+ T cells from PBMCs. As to subset: CD45RA+ positively selected. The source is a man aged 18 to 30 in good health. Some clones in this sample may be carry-over from other donors' samples. The CDR3 protein is CASSLGLAQEQFF. Written as DNA, the CDR3 is TGTGCCAGCAGCTTGGGACTAGCACAGGAGCAGTTCTTC.